The 21 T cell receptor beta chains below all came from one sample that was sequenced in a study of cytotoxic CD8 clonotypes in ibrutinib-treated CLL. Data came from immunoSEQ multiplex PCR; TCRdb stores just in-frame clones and leaves some out. The sample comprises under 200,000 clones, 70% to 85% of which are singletons, and roughly 1.9% rests with the top ten. The sample in question was PBMCs, obtained after 12 months of ibrutinib treatment. All receptors derive from a human donor with chronic lymphocytic leukemia.

The rearrangement links TRBV9 to TRBJ2-7; 12 nucleotides match TRBD2. Germline-derived CDR1 and CDR2 are SGDLS and YYNGEE. Losses at the gene ends were 4 bases for V and 3 bases for J; bases not matched to a gene: 8. The CDR3 sequence is 16 residues long. This CDR3 reads CASSPQTSGSIYEQYF. CDR3 coding DNA: TGTGCCAGCAGCCCTCAGACTAGCGGGAGTATCTACGAGCAGTACTTC.

This chain uses TRBV2 with TRBJ1-5; a weak D match, TRBD1 (5 bases). The CDR3 length is 15 residues. V dropped 5 bases and J dropped 6 bases, with 17 bases sitting between them. Germline CDR1 is SNHLY and CDR2 is FYNNEI. The CDR3, as DNA: TGTGCCAGCAGTAGGGACTTCGGCGGACGTCAGCCCCAGCATTTT. Its protein product is CASSRDFGGRQPQHF. Full variable domain (missing parts from reference TRBV2 and TRBJ1-5): EPEVTQTPSHQVTQMGQEVILRCVPISNHLYFYWYRQILGQKVEFLVSFYNNEISEKSEIFDDQFSVERPDGSNFTLKIRSTKLEDSAMYFCASSRDFGGRQPQHFGDGTRLSIL.

This chain connects TRBV28 to TRBJ2-3; the D gene is possibly TRBD2 (7 bases). Germline CDR1 MDHEN, CDR2 SYDVKM. CDR3 length equals 19 residues. V was pared by 5 bases and J by 0 bases, with 24 bases between. The CDR3 sequence is CASSRGAWGSSTSTDTQYF. The CDR3 DNA is TGTGCCAGCAGTCGGGGGGCGTGGGGTTCTTCGACTAGCACAGATACGCAGTATTTT.

The chain couples TRBV15 to TRBJ2-1; possibly TRBD1 for D (6 bases). The germline V and J ends were trimmed by 4 bases and 9 bases, with 13 bases remaining between them. Germline CDR1 and CDR2: LNHNV and YYDKDF (reference sequence). The CDR3 has 13 residues. The CDR3 loop reads CATSNNRVSEQFF. The CDR3 DNA is TGTGCCACCAGCAACAACAGGGTCAGTGAGCAGTTCTTC.

The chain joins TRBV28 to TRBJ1-5; D unresolved. The CDR3 length is 13 residues. CDR1 is MDHEN, CDR2 SYDVKM, per germline. The germline V and J ends were trimmed by 6 bases and 3 bases, with 9 bases remaining between them. DNA for the CDR3: TGTGCCAGCAGCAACGCCGCCAATCAGCCCCAGCATTTT. Translated, it gives CASSNAANQPQHF.

The CDR3 sequence: CAISDGPWGQETQYF. The CDR3 DNA sequence: TGTGCCATCAGTGATGGCCCCTGGGGGCAAGAGACCCAGTACTTC. J is TRBJ2-5 and V is TRBV10-3; D is possibly TRBD1 or TRBD2 (5 bases each). Germline-derived CDR1 and CDR2 are ENHRY and SYGVKD. The V end lost 3 bases, the J end lost 2 bases, and 13 bases lay between the germline ends. This CDR3 has 15 residues.

V and J are TRBV5-8 and TRBJ1-4; 9 bases are shared with TRBD1. Germline CDR1 SGHTS, CDR2 YDEGEE. V gave up 2 bases and J gave up 7 bases; unmatched junction bases: 9. The CDR3 consists of 16 residues. DNA for the CDR3: TGTGCCAGCAGCTTCGGGGACAGGGCCACGCCTGAAAAACTGTTTTTT. Its protein product is CASSFGDRATPEKLFF.

This clone was detected ten times or more. This sequence joins TRBV28 and TRBJ1-5, with 9 bases aligning to TRBD1. The CDR3 extends over 17 amino acids. Unmatched junction bases numbered 10, after V lost 4 bases and J lost 3 bases. The germline CDR1 and CDR2 sequences are MDHEN and SYDVKM. Here the CDR3 DNA reads TGTGCCAGCAGTTACATAGGACAGGGGCGACCCAATCAGCCCCAGCATTTT. Translation: CASSYIGQGRPNQPQHF.

Notes on this clone: The junction differs from germline at one of its ends, possibly a read error. V gene TRBV10-3 combines with J gene TRBJ1-1; D is undetermined. Germline assignment: CDR1 ENHRY and CDR2 SYGVKD. This CDR3 region has 11 residues. Written as DNA, the CDR3 is TGTGCCATCAGTGAGAGTTGGGCAGCAGGCTTT. Its protein product is CAISESWAAGF.

This chain uses TRBV19 with TRBJ2-3; 8 bases are a match to TRBD2. The CDR3 sequence is 16 residues long. The V gene end was trimmed by 1 base and the J gene end by 2 bases; junction bases not matched to a gene: 5. The germline CDR1 and CDR2 sequences are LNHDA and SQIVND (reference sequence). The CDR3 nucleotides read TGTGCCAGTAGTATAGGTCGGGGGGGCTTCACAGATACGCAGTATTTT. Amino acid sequence: CASSIGRGGFTDTQYF.

The chain links TRBV27 to TRBJ2-7; 7 bases line up with TRBD1. The length of the CDR3 is 14 residues. CDR1 is MNHEY and CDR2 is SMNVEV in the germline V gene (reference sequence). Unmatched junction bases numbered 10, after V lost 5 bases and J lost 6 bases. Here the CDR3 DNA reads TGTGCCAGCAGTCCCTATAATGGACAGGCCGAGCAGTACTTC. Translating it yields CASSPYNGQAEQYF.

This sequence joins TRBV29-1 and TRBJ2-7; D is possibly TRBD1 (6 bases). The CDR3 covers 12 residues. V shed 1 base and J shed 2 bases, with 6 bases lying between them. Germline CDR1 SQVTM, CDR2 ANQGSEA. CDR3 sequence reads: CSVEGDTYEQYF. The CDR3 DNA is TGCAGCGTTGAAGGGGACACCTACGAGCAGTACTTC.

Here the CDR3 DNA reads TGCAGCGTGGGTATAGGGGGACCGAACACTGAAGCTTTCTTT. Amino acids: CSVGIGGPNTEAFF. This sequence joins TRBV29-1 and TRBJ1-1; tentative D call: TRBD1 (6 bases). The CDR3 is 14 amino acids. Between the trimmed V and J ends, which lost 6 bases and 1 base, there was a span of 15 bases. Germline CDR1 reads SQVTM; CDR2 reads ANQGSEA.

J is TRBJ2-5 and V is TRBV4-3; 12 nucleotides match TRBD2. The CDR3 covers 15 residues. V shed 4 bases and J 5 bases; nucleotides not matched to a gene: 5. CDR1 and CDR2 (germline): LGHNA, YSLEER. DNA for the CDR3: TGCGCCAGCAGCCCCGGACTAGCGGGGAGGGAGACCCAGTACTTC. It specifies CASSPGLAGRETQYF.

This clone was seen repeatedly, ten times or more. The chain uses TRBV2 and TRBJ1-1, with a weak D call TRBD1 (5 bases). V was clipped by 5 bases and J by 1 base, with 11 bases between them. Germline V gives CDR1 SNHLY, CDR2 FYNNEI. The CDR3 sequence is 14 residues long. The CDR3 loop reads CASSLQGGNTEAFF. The CDR3 nucleotides are TGTGCCAGCAGTCTCCAGGGAGGGAACACTGAAGCTTTCTTT.

In this sample, this clone turned up once. DNA for the CDR3: TGTGCCAGCAGCTTGGGACAGAGCAATAACTATGGCTACACCTTC. This sequence encodes CASSLGQSNNYGYTF. This sequence joins TRBV11-2 and TRBJ1-2, with 7 nucleotides matching TRBD1. V trimming: 3 bases; J trimming: 1 base; junction bases outside the gene matches: 5. Germline V gene sequence: CDR1 SGHAT, CDR2 FQNNGV. This CDR3 has 15 residues.

The chain is built from TRBV27 and TRBJ1-1, with 8 bases aligning to TRBD1. Germline values: CDR1 MNHEY, CDR2 SMNVEV (reference sequence). With V trimmed by 2 bases and J by 5 bases, 4 bases remained unmatched. The length of the CDR3 is 14 residues. The CDR3 region has the DNA TGTGCCAGCAGTTTAGCAGGGGGCGGGACTGAAGCTTTCTTT. Protein: CASSLAGGGTEAFF.

The chain couples TRBV2 to TRBJ1-3, with D possibly matching TRBD1 (5 bases). The germline CDR1 and CDR2 sequences are SNHLY and FYNNEI. CDR3 length equals 19 residues. Trimming left V 4 bases short and J 2 bases short, with 24 bases between. CDR3 coding DNA: TGTGCCAGCAGTGCGAGGGGTCCGATTCAGGGTAACACTGGAAACACCATATATTTT. Translated: CASSARGPIQGNTGNTIYF.

This rearrangement joins TRBV19 to TRBJ2-5; 7 positions match TRBD1. Unmatched junction bases numbered 10, after V lost 5 bases and J lost 7 bases. Germline V CDR1 and CDR2: LNHDA, SQIVND (reference sequence). The CDR3 contains 14 residues. The CDR3 spells CASSSRTGQSTQYF. CDR3 DNA sequence: TGTGCCAGTAGTTCCCGGACAGGACAATCGACCCAGTACTTC.

The chain carries TRBV7-9 and TRBJ1-1, with D unclear. The germline CDR1 and CDR2 sequences are SEHNR and FQNEAQ (reference sequence). The CDR3 is 14 amino acids. Trimming pared 7 bases from V and 0 bases from J, leaving 12 bases between. The CDR3 DNA sequence: TGTGCCAGCAAACGACAAAACATGAACACTGAAGCTTTCTTT. Translating it yields CASKRQNMNTEAFF.

V usage is TRBV4-1 and J usage is TRBJ2-6; D is perhaps TRBD1 (5 bases). The CDR3 consists of 18 residues. From germline, CDR1 is MGHRA and CDR2 YSYEKL. Trimming took 4 bases from V and 0 from J, leaving 16 bases between them. CDR3 sequence reads: CASSPGGRDSSGANVLTF. The CDR3 DNA reads as TGCGCCAGCAGCCCCGGCGGACGTGACAGCTCTGGGGCCAACGTCCTGACTTTC.